This T cell receptor (beta chain) was identified during a study of vaccination and CD4 T cells after COVID-19. Turning to the study itself: Two doses of either BNT162b2 or mRNA-1273 vaccine went to participants. For post-vaccine samples, collection took place a median around 70 days after dose two, ranging from 14 to 241.

MiXCR, applied by TCRdb to the PCR reads, yields one record per CDR3 protein. The sample contains about 19,000 distinct CDR3 sequences, 60% of which appear only once. The CDR3 covers 18 residues. Between the trimmed V and J ends, which lost 0 bases and 5 bases, there was a span of 20 bases. Patients returned positive PCR results between March and December 2020, earlier than US Alpha, Beta and Delta variants. This chain joins TRBV12-3 or TRBV12-4 and TRBJ1-5; TRBD1 is a possible D gene (6 bases). Sequencing was performed on CD4+ T cells from blood, taken after SARS-CoV-2 vaccination. The receptor was derived from a human donor who had recovered from COVID-19. The CDR3: CASSLALRGGRIHQPQHF. CDR3 sequence (DNA): TGTGCCAGCAGTTTAGCGCTAAGGGGGGGGCGCATCCATCAGCCCCAGCATTTT.